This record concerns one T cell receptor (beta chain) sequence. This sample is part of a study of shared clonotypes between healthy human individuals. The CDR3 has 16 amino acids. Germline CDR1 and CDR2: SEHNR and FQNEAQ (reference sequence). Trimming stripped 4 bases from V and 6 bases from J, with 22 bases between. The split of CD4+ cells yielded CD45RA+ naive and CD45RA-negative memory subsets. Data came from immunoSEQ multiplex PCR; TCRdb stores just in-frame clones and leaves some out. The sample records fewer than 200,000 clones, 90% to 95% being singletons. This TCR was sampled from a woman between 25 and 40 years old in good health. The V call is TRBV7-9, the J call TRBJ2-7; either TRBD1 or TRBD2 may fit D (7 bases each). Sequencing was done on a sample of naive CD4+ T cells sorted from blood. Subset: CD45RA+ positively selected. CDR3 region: CASSWMGDYSGGEQYF. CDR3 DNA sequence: TGTGCCAGCAGCTGGATGGGGGACTATTCAGGGGGCGAGCAGTACTTC.